This paragraph covers one T cell receptor (beta chain) sequence. Its antigen has not been determined. No much larger clone exists at a distance of one base, and base qualities are not known. Including the terminal cysteine and phenylalanine, the CDR3 comprises 12 residues. Left in the record is the CDR3 DNA by itself, 36 bases read in frame from the first base. The germline V gene yields SGHTA for CDR1 and FQGNSA for CDR2. The V end loses 4 bases and the J end loses 11 bases, and a stretch of 15 bases separates them. This sample was included in a study of T cell responses to AZD1222 COVID-19 vaccine (dated by TCRdb to 2020 to 2023). Broadly, across the study: AZD1222 recipients given second doses at about 4 weeks or at about 12 weeks were pooled, since spike-specific TCR depth and breadth were not found to differ between the two schedules. TCR sequencing covered more than 230 trial participants: nearly 210 given two doses of AZD1222 and 26 given two doses of MenACWY control vaccine. Trial participants were enrolled into age subgroups of 18-55, 56-69 and 70-plus years, which contained about 160, 30 and 59 TCR-sequenced participants, respectively. Overall study outcomes, separate from this receptor: Because no day 14 peak-response samples were available, repertoires were characterized only after the peak T cell response. Conclusions about previously exposed vaccinees are limited because only six or seven AZD1222 recipients were SARS-CoV-2 seropositive at baseline. Participants were mostly white British and included more females than males, and it was suggested by the authors that clonal diversity may have been underestimated. Nearly half of unique spike-specific TCRs reportedly recognized epitopes outside regions mutated in the B.1.351 and B.1.1.7 variants. In the small 56-69-year group, the increase in depth fell short of significance, most likely because of low power. A significant rise in spike-specific TCR breadth and depth was observed after two AZD1222 doses relative to day 0 and relative to MenACWY recipients. The whole spike protein was spanned by vaccine-associated CD4 TCRs, and dominant responses were seen in regions 160-218 and 743-854.

The time point label on this specimen signifies: baseline before first vaccination. The vaccinee samples were drawn from two UK trials, COV001 and COV002, one of which was a single-blind randomized controlled phase 2/3 trial testing AZD1222 (ChAdOx1 nCoV-19) in healthy adults. For TCRbeta chain sequencing, PBMC samples from trial participants were taken at day 0 and at day 28 after the second dose. The CDR3 regions of human TCRbeta chains were analyzed by immunosequencing. Per the source publication's procedure: TCRs in the repertoires were compared against a reference library of SARS-CoV-2-specific TCRs that had been generated with the MIRA antigen-specificity platform. Breadth was defined as the fraction of unique TCRs that were SARS-CoV-2-associated, and depth was defined as the fraction of total T cells that were SARS-CoV-2-associated. Using the MIRA data, each spike-specific TCR was mapped to the spike region that the TCR reacts to and placed in a CD4 or CD8 class. Log10-transformed breadth and depth values were compared by one-way ANOVA with Sidak's multiple comparisons tests. This is the immuneACCESS table as TCRdb keeps it, with only in-frame sequences that have V and J called. A part of the clones is gone; compared with another copy, unresolved V genes explain less than half, and the rest is unexplained. V and J calls and clone size come straight from that table; D and trimming were deduced from the DNA. This sample gives 75,000 to 100,000 clones in total; around 90% of them show up just once. The top ten clones comprise about 13% of the sample.

This chain is built from TRBV7-2 and TRBJ2-7, with the D gene too uncertain to name. Sequenced material: peripheral blood, taken on day 0 of AZD1222 vaccination. The TCR originated in an adult in good health. The nucleotide sequence is given as TGTGCCAGCAGCTCCCCCCTTGGGTGGAAGTACTTC. This encodes CASSSPLGWKYF.